This passage covers 9 T cell receptor beta chains from one sample sequenced in a study of CD8+ T cells in alopecia areata. In each case, RNA was isolated and then reverse transcribed into cDNA as the sequencing template. This table comes from immunoSEQ multiplex PCR, and its TCRdb copy is limited to in-frame clones, with some not included. The profile covers 75,000 to 100,000 clones, with roughly two fifths appearing a single time and around 1.5% taken by the ten largest. Source material: CD4+ T cells sorted from blood. Receptors originate from a human donor with alopecia areata.

The rearrangement links TRBV29-1 to TRBJ1-2; 8 nucleotides align to TRBD1. V shed 5 bases and J 5 bases; nucleotides not matched to a gene: 7. Germline V gene lookup returns CDR1 SQVTM and CDR2 ANQGSEA. The CDR3 length is 13 residues. This CDR3 is CSVISGGWYGYTF. The CDR3 DNA is TGCAGCGTTATATCAGGGGGCTGGTATGGCTACACCTTC.

This chain connects TRBV6-5 to TRBJ2-1; 10 bases match TRBD2. Trimming removed 4 bases from V and 8 bases from J; junction bases left unmatched: 8. Germline CDR1 and CDR2: MNHEY and SVGAGI. This CDR3 has 15 residues. The CDR3 loop reads CASSSPSGRLYEQFF. CDR3 in DNA: TGTGCCAGCAGTTCCCCTAGCGGGAGACTTTATGAGCAGTTCTTC.

The chain combines TRBV30 with TRBJ2-3; 11 bases agree with TRBD2. Germline V gene data show CDR1 as GTSNPN and CDR2 as SVGIG (reference sequence). The trim removed 3 bases at V and 4 bases at J, leaving 6 bases unmatched. The CDR3 extends over 15 amino acids. CDR3 protein: CAWSLLAGGPDTQYF. Here the CDR3 DNA reads TGTGCCTGGAGCCTCCTAGCGGGGGGACCAGATACGCAGTATTTT.

The J gene is TRBJ2-1, the V gene TRBV5-1; tentative D call: TRBD2 (5 bases). The CDR3 sequence is 14 residues long. The V end was cut by 4 bases, the J end by 0 bases, with 8 bases between. The germline CDR1 and CDR2 sequences are SGHRS and YFSETQ. CDR3 coding DNA: TGCGCCAGCAGCCGTGGGAGCTCCTACAATGAGCAGTTCTTC. Residues: CASSRGSSYNEQFF.

The sample holds a few counts of this clone. J is TRBJ2-7 and V is TRBV29-1; possible D gene TRBD1, 6 bases. Germline lookup yields CDR1 SQVTM and CDR2 ANQGSEA. The CDR3 is 13 residues long. Deletions cut 6 bases from V and 3 bases from J, with 15 bases between. The CDR3 sequence is CSVESTGHYEQYF. CDR3 DNA sequence: TGCAGCGTCGAGTCGACAGGACACTACGAGCAGTACTTC.

V is TRBV7-6 and J is TRBJ1-1; D is unresolved. Per germline, CDR1 SGHVS and CDR2 FNYEAQ. The CDR3 contains 15 residues. V was cut by 3 bases and J by 4 bases, with 15 bases left in between. This chain's CDR3 is CASSFGPSEGTEAFF. The CDR3 DNA reads TGTGCCAGCAGCTTTGGACCTTCGGAAGGCACTGAAGCTTTCTTT.

The rearrangement joins TRBV5-4 to TRBJ1-2, with D possibly TRBD1 on 6 matching bases. Trimming took 1 base from V and 4 from J, leaving 14 bases between them. Germline loops: CDR1 SGHNT, CDR2 YYREEE (reference sequence). The CDR3 consists of 15 residues. CDR3 DNA sequence: TGTGCCAGCAGCTTGATTCAGGGGAATACCTATGGCTACACCTTC. Translated: CASSLIQGNTYGYTF. Filled out from reference TRBV5-4 and TRBJ1-2, the complete variable domain reads ETGVTQSPTHLIKTRGQQVTLRCSSQSGHNTVSWYQQALGQGPQFIFQYYREEENGRGNFPPRFSGLQFPNYSSELNVNALELDDSALYLCASSLIQGNTYGYTFGSGTRLTVV.

V gene TRBV5-4 combines with J gene TRBJ2-5; D gene unclear. With 1 base removed from V and 4 bases from J, the gap between germline ends came to 8 bases. The CDR3 is 13 amino acids. Germline CDR1 is SGHNT and CDR2 is YYREEE (reference sequence). The CDR3 sequence: CASSLSVRETQYF. The CDR3 region has the DNA TGTGCCAGCAGCTTGTCGGTTAGAGAGACCCAGTACTTC.

This clone appeared a few times. The chain joins TRBV2 to TRBJ2-1, with D tentatively TRBD1 (6 bases). From germline, CDR1 is SNHLY and CDR2 FYNNEI. CDR3 size: 13 residues. V was trimmed by 7 bases and J by 9 bases, leaving 16 bases between them. The CDR3 DNA follows: TGTGCCAGCACAGAGACAGGTTTCGGTGAGCAGTTCTTC. Encoded protein: CASTETGFGEQFF.